These 10 T cell receptor beta chains originate from one sample sequenced in a study of early T cells in non-severe SARS-CoV-2 infection. A single record per CDR3 protein comes from TCRdb applying MiXCR to the 5' RACE reads. Of about 110,000 distinct CDR3 sequences listed, over 10% are singletons. Material: whole blood. The receptor set was obtained from an adult who was a healthcare worker with PCR-confirmed SARS-CoV-2 infection or an uninfected control (not recorded which).

This clonotype was picked up many times. This chain connects TRBV6-5 to TRBJ2-3; the D gene is possibly TRBD2 (6 bases). The CDR3 extends over 12 amino acids. V was trimmed by 2 bases and J by 10 bases, leaving 10 bases between them. Germline V gene sequence: CDR1 MNHEY, CDR2 SVGAGI. DNA for the CDR3: TGTGCCAGCAGTTACCGACTAGGGCCGCAGTATTTT. Amino acid sequence: CASSYRLGPQYF.

Comments on this clonotype: At one end, the junction sequence differs from germline, possibly due to a read error. The rearrangement uses TRBV5-1 and TRBJ2-2; 12 bases map to TRBD2. The CDR3 loop spans 16 amino acids. Germline values: CDR1 SGHRS, CDR2 YFSETQ. CDR3 nucleotide sequence: TGCGCCAGCAGCCACCGGACTAGCGGGAACCCCGGGGAGCTGTTTTTT. Translating it yields CASSHRTSGNPGELFF. Full variable domain (missing parts from reference TRBV5-1 and TRBJ2-2): KAGVTQTPRYLIKTRGQQVTLSCSPISGHRSVSWYQQTPGQGLQFLFEYFSETQRNKGNFPGRFSGRQFSNSRSEMNVSTLELGDSALYLCASSHRTSGNPGELFFGEGSRLTVL.

This clonotype has at least ten counts. This chain joins TRBV28 and TRBJ2-6; 7 nucleotides align to TRBD1. V was pared by 1 base and J by 0 bases, with 6 bases of the junction left unmatched. Germline-derived CDR1 and CDR2 are MDHEN and SYDVKM. This CDR3 region has 18 residues. CDR3 in amino acids: CASSLSPGTASGANVLTF. The CDR3 nucleotides are TGTGCCAGCAGTTTATCACCCGGGACAGCCTCTGGGGCCAACGTCCTGACTTTC.

This clonotype was counted at least ten times. This chain uses TRBV7-3 with TRBJ2-1; D could derive from TRBD1 or TRBD2 (5 bases each). The CDR3 extends over 17 amino acids. Germline lookup yields CDR1 SGHTA and CDR2 FQGTGA. Trimming took 5 bases from V and 4 from J, leaving 21 bases between them. As DNA, the CDR3 is TGTGCCAGCAGCCCCAGACCCGGGGCCACGACGTACAATGAGCAGTTCTTC. The encoded protein is CASSPRPGATTYNEQFF.

The sample holds one count of this clonotype. This may arise from a read error, as a much more abundant clone is one base away. This chain joins TRBV5-5 and TRBJ2-3; weak D call: TRBD1 (5 bases). CDR3 size: 16 residues. Per germline, CDR1 SGHKS and CDR2 YYEKEE (reference sequence). V lost 1 base and J lost 4, with 16 bases in between. The CDR3 loop reads CASSLLQGGSPDTQYF. As DNA, the CDR3 is TGTGCCAGCAGCTTGCTTCAGGGCGGAAGCCCAGATACGCAGTATTTT.

This clonotype came up many times. The chain combines TRBV7-9 with TRBJ2-5; D is undetermined. Trimming removed 5 bases at V and 5 bases at J, with 9 bases between. The germline CDR1 and CDR2 sequences are SEHNR and FQNEAQ (reference sequence). The length of the CDR3 is 12 residues. Here the CDR3 reads CASSLPEETQYF. The CDR3 DNA follows: TGTGCCAGCAGCCTACCCGAGGAGACCCAGTACTTC.

This clonotype appeared many times. This chain links TRBV10-3 with TRBJ1-5; 7 bases map to TRBD1. The trim removed 2 bases at V and 7 bases at J, leaving 8 bases unmatched. Germline-derived CDR1 and CDR2 are ENHRY and SYGVKD. The CDR3 loop spans 15 amino acids. CDR3 nucleotide sequence: TGTGCCATCAGTGAGGTGACAGGGAACGAACAGCCCCAGCATTTT. It translates to CAISEVTGNEQPQHF.

This clonotype has more than one count but fewer than ten. The chain employs TRBV30 and TRBJ1-2; D ambiguous. V gave up 6 bases and J gave up 7 bases, with 18 bases separating them. Germline values: CDR1 GTSNPN, CDR2 SVGIG (reference sequence). CDR3 length equals 13 residues. This CDR3 reads CACPARGNRGYTF. CDR3 bases: TGTGCCTGCCCAGCCCGAGGCAACCGTGGCTACACCTTC.

This clonotype showed up many times. V and J are TRBV6-2 or TRBV6-3 and TRBJ2-5, with TRBD2 matching over 10 bases. Germline CDR1 MNHEY, CDR2 SVGEGT. CDR3 length: 16 amino acids. Trimming cost V 7 bases and J 2 bases; bases outside gene matches: 10. CDR3 DNA sequence: TGTGCCAGCAAGACTAGGGGACTAGCGCCTCAAGAGACCCAGTACTTC. This codes for CASKTRGLAPQETQYF.

There are many counts of this clonotype. V and J are TRBV5-1 and TRBJ1-2; D gene ambiguous. V was trimmed by 0 bases and J by 4 bases, leaving 10 bases between them. Looked up from germline, CDR1 is SGHRS and CDR2 is YFSETQ. The CDR3 is 14 amino acids. CDR3 sequence (DNA): TGCGCCAGCAGCTTGGCCGGGCCCCTCTATGGCTACACCTTC. Protein product: CASSLAGPLYGYTF.